This entry lists 20 T cell receptor beta chains sequenced from one sample in a study of naive and memory T cell subsets. Two oligonucleotides, mixed equimolar, formed the beta constant-region primer covering TRBC1 and TRBC2. The ligated cDNA underwent four PCR rounds using SP2 and nested alpha and beta constant-region primers. One entry per CDR3 protein, called by TCRdb with MiXCR from the UMI-ligation and nested PCR reads. The data contain over 65,000 distinct CDR3 sequences, about 9.9% of them seen just once; the ten biggest clones take up over 0.95%. The sample consisted of naive CD8+ T cells from blood. These receptors were collected from a human donor in good health.

In its sample, this clonotype was seen a few times. The V call is TRBV3-1, the J call TRBJ2-7, with D tentatively TRBD1 or TRBD2 (5 bases each). V was pared by 4 bases and J by 7 bases, with 20 bases between. The CDR3 length is 15 residues. The germline CDR1 and CDR2 sequences are LGHDT and YNNKEL (reference sequence). CDR3 nucleotides: TGTGCCAGCAGCCTCACCCCGGTCACGGGACGGGAGCAGTACTTC. Translated: CASSLTPVTGREQYF.

This clonotype has only a few counts. V gene TRBV29-1 combines with J gene TRBJ2-1; TRBD2 is a possible D gene (6 bases). V lost 6 bases and J lost 6, with 24 bases in between. CDR1 SQVTM and CDR2 ANQGSEA come from the germline V gene. The length of the CDR3 is 16 residues. CDR3 sequence: CSVDGLSGWPGNEQFF. DNA of the CDR3: TGCAGCGTAGACGGACTAAGCGGGTGGCCCGGCAATGAGCAGTTCTTC.

V and J are TRBV9 and TRBJ2-5; 9 bases are a match to TRBD2. The CDR3 has 15 amino acids. Germline V gene lookup returns CDR1 SGDLS and CDR2 YYNGEE. With 0 bases clipped from V and 3 bases from J, the junction kept 3 bases outside the gene matches. The CDR3 nucleotides read TGTGCCAGCAGCGTAGGACTAGCGGTCAAAGAGACCCAGTACTTC. Translated: CASSVGLAVKETQYF. The entire variable domain, with the rest obtained from reference TRBV9 and TRBJ2-5, is as follows: DSGVTQTPKHLITATGQRVTLRCSPRSGDLSVYWYQQSLDQGLQFLIQYYNGEERAKGNILERFSAQQFPDLHSELNLSSLELGDSALYFCASSVGLAVKETQYFGPGTRLLVL.

This clonotype was counted at least ten times. The chain employs TRBV12-3 or TRBV12-4 and TRBJ2-3; D is unclear. V was shortened by 5 bases and J by 8 bases, with 17 bases between the two germline ends. The CDR3 has 14 amino acids. This chain's CDR3 is CASSLRQGGGTQYF. CDR3 DNA: TGTGCCAGCAGTCTAAGACAAGGCGGCGGTACGCAGTATTTT.

This clonotype was detected a few times. The J gene is TRBJ2-1, the V gene TRBV7-8, with TRBD2 matching over 8 bases. Germline CDR1 SGHVS, CDR2 FQNEAQ. Trimming removed 1 base from V and 6 bases from J; junction bases left unmatched: 5. The CDR3 contains 15 residues. The CDR3 reads CASSLGGGIINEQFF. The DNA of the CDR3 is TGTGCCAGCAGCTTAGGCGGGGGGATAATCAATGAGCAGTTCTTC.

This clonotype has a handful of counts. The V and J genes are TRBV29-1 and TRBJ1-1; D gene uncertain. The germline V gene encodes CDR1 SQVTM and CDR2 ANQGSEA. The CDR3 extends over 11 amino acids. V lost 6 bases and J lost 1, with 6 bases in between. The CDR3 loop is CSVERNTEAFF. In DNA, the CDR3 is TGCAGCGTGGAAAGGAACACTGAAGCTTTCTTT.

This clonotype has a count of ten or more. The chain is built from TRBV4-3 and TRBJ2-6; D remains ambiguous. Trimming cost V 2 bases and J 4 bases, with 9 bases left between them. This CDR3 region has 15 residues. Germline values: CDR1 LGHNA, CDR2 YSLEER. CDR3 protein: CASSQSYSGANVLTF. CDR3 nucleotide sequence: TGCGCCAGCAGCCAAAGCTATTCAGGGGCCAACGTCCTGACTTTC.

At least ten counts were recorded for this clonotype. V usage is TRBV4-2 and J usage is TRBJ2-7; the match to TRBD2 covers 8 bases. This CDR3 is built from 18 residues. V shed 4 bases, J shed 1 base, and the junction held 15 bases outside the gene matches. Germline V lookup: CDR1 LGHNA, CDR2 YNFKEQ. The CDR3 protein is CASSPLAGFGEGSYEQYF. For the CDR3, the DNA is TGTGCCAGCAGCCCCCTAGCGGGTTTTGGGGAAGGATCCTACGAGCAGTACTTC.

Many counts were recorded for this clonotype. The V and J genes are TRBV7-6 and TRBJ2-7, with TRBD2 identical over 10 bases. The V and J ends lost 0 bases and 6 bases, in that order; junction bases with no gene match: 8. Germline values: CDR1 SGHVS, CDR2 FNYEAQ. The CDR3 is 16 amino acids. The CDR3 region has the DNA TGTGCCAGCAGCTTAGCAGCGGGAGGGCCTTTCCGCGAGCAGTACTTC. This sequence encodes CASSLAAGGPFREQYF. Full variable domain (remainder filled in from reference TRBV7-6 and TRBJ2-7): GAGVSQSPRYKVTKRGQDVALRCDPISGHVSLYWYRQALGQGPEFLTYFNYEAQQDKSGLPNDRFSAERPEGSISTLTIQRTEQRDSAMYRCASSLAAGGPFREQYFGPGTRLTVT.

This clonotype came up a few times. The genes are TRBV29-1 and TRBJ2-7, with 7 bases lining up with TRBD1. The CDR3 spans 14 residues. CDR1 and CDR2 (germline): SQVTM, ANQGSEA. V was pared by 7 bases and J by 1 base, with 10 bases of the junction left unmatched. The CDR3, as DNA: TGCAGCGGCCTATTCGGGACAGCGTCCTACGAGCAGTACTTC. Protein product: CSGLFGTASYEQYF.

At least ten counts were recorded for this clonotype. This chain connects TRBV11-2 to TRBJ1-4, with unresolved D. V lost 6 bases and J 4 bases, leaving 12 bases between the germline ends. The CDR3 is 14 amino acids. The V gene's germline CDR1 is SGHAT and CDR2 FQNNGV. CDR3 amino acids: CASRGPILNEKLFF. The CDR3, as DNA: TGTGCCAGCAGGGGCCCGATACTTAATGAAAAACTGTTTTTT.

This clonotype showed up just a few times. V gene TRBV9 combines with J gene TRBJ1-1, with D unclear. V was shortened by 1 base and J by 8 bases, with 12 bases between the two germline ends. Germline V gene data show CDR1 as SGDLS and CDR2 as YYNGEE. This CDR3 is 13 amino acids long. The CDR3 reads CASSVLEGFEAFF. The CDR3 DNA follows: TGTGCCAGCAGCGTATTGGAGGGATTCGAAGCTTTCTTT.

This clonotype was observed many times. The chain carries TRBV12-3 or TRBV12-4 and TRBJ1-2; 8 positions match TRBD1. Trimming at V came to 4 bases and at J to 7 bases, leaving 5 bases not matched to a gene. The CDR3 consists of 13 residues. The CDR3 DNA reads as TGTGCCAGCAGTTACGGACAGGGTGGTGGCTACACCTTC. It encodes CASSYGQGGGYTF.

This clonotype was observed a few times. This chain connects TRBV30 to TRBJ1-5; D remains unclear. This CDR3 region has 15 residues. V was trimmed by 2 bases and J by 5 bases, leaving 16 bases between them. The germline V gene has CDR1 GTSNPN and CDR2 SVGIG (reference sequence). The DNA for the CDR3 is TGTGCCTGGAGTAAAGACGGCTCCTATTATCAGCCCCAGCATTTT. As protein: CAWSKDGSYYQPQHF.

The chain links TRBV29-1 to TRBJ1-2; D is unclear. V lost 0 bases, J lost 3 bases, and 11 bases lay in between. From germline, CDR1 is SQVTM and CDR2 ANQGSEA. The CDR3 runs to 14 residues. In nucleotides, the CDR3 is TGCAGCGTTGAAGAGGAGGAGATCCACTATGGCTACACCTTC. This gives the protein CSVEEEEIHYGYTF.

This clonotype was seen many times. J is TRBJ2-1 and V is TRBV4-1; 10 positions match TRBD2. The germline V gene has CDR1 MGHRA and CDR2 YSYEKL. V was pared by 0 bases and J by 8 bases, with 7 bases of the junction left unmatched. The CDR3 length is 16 residues. This CDR3 is CASSQEASGSGDEQFF. CDR3 DNA sequence: TGCGCCAGCAGCCAAGAGGCTAGCGGGAGTGGTGATGAGCAGTTCTTC.

The chain combines TRBV6-5 with TRBJ2-3; 12 nucleotides match TRBD2. With V trimmed by 7 bases and J by 2 bases, 22 bases remained unmatched. From germline, CDR1 is MNHEY and CDR2 SVGAGI. This CDR3 region has 21 residues. The CDR3 protein is CASTPERLAGEAPTLTDTQYF. The CDR3 DNA sequence: TGTGCCAGCACGCCAGAACGACTAGCGGGAGAGGCCCCCACTCTCACAGATACGCAGTATTTT.

The chain combines TRBV3-1 with TRBJ2-3; D might be TRBD2 (5 bases). The V end lost 1 base, the J end lost 2 bases, and 13 bases lay between the germline ends. CDR1 LGHDT and CDR2 YNNKEL come from the germline V gene (reference sequence). CDR3 length equals 16 residues. CDR3 protein: CASSQALARYTDTQYF. Written as DNA, the CDR3 is TGTGCCAGCAGCCAAGCGCTAGCCCGCTACACAGATACGCAGTATTTT.

The chain carries TRBV5-1 and TRBJ1-1; 8 bases align to TRBD1. V dropped 4 bases and J dropped 4; count of bases not matched to a gene: 12. This CDR3 is built from 16 residues. Germline V gives CDR1 SGHRS, CDR2 YFSETQ. For the CDR3, the DNA is TGCGCCAGCAGCGGACCTGGACAGGGTATGGCCACTGAAGCTTTCTTT. It yields the protein CASSGPGQGMATEAFF.

There are a few counts of this clonotype. This chain uses TRBV7-8 with TRBJ2-7, with TRBD1 as a possible D gene (6 bases). This CDR3 is built from 17 residues. In germline, CDR1 is SGHVS, CDR2 FQNEAQ. V gave up 1 base and J gave up 2 bases, with 18 bases separating them. The CDR3 region has the DNA TGTGCCAGCAGCTTAGGGGGACGGCAGGGGAAGGCCTACGAGCAGTACTTC. Its translation: CASSLGGRQGKAYEQYF.